This TCR beta chain was sequenced in a study of high-grade serous ovarian cancer treatment subgroups. Study overall: Each sample yielded on average around 7,300 unique TCR beta rearrangements from approximately 13,000 reads.

Tumor samples were obtained before definitive surgery or chemotherapy. CDR1 and CDR2 from the germline V gene are SGHRS and YFSETQ. After removal of 3 bases from V and 2 bases from J, the junction contained 5 bases not matched to a gene. The CDR3 consists of 15 residues. A note on this clone: The antigen remains undetermined.

Broader study findings: Spatial context was lost because tumors were sequenced in bulk. CDR1 and CDR2 were left unanalyzed; analyses focused on CDR3. Repertoire similarity ranged 0.11 to 0.79 between tumors of one patient.

The method was immunoSEQ multiplex PCR; TCRdb's version includes in-frame clones alone and lacks a portion of them. This sample has over 6,000 clones, with roughly 79% found just once. The V call is TRBV5-1, the J call TRBJ1-2, with TRBD1 identical over 9 bases. This receptor was taken from a human donor with high-grade serous ovarian cancer. The material sequenced was tumor tissue. Here the CDR3 DNA reads TGCGCCAGCAGCTCTACAGGGGGCCGCAACTATGGCTACACCTTC. Protein: CASSSTGGRNYGYTF.